This T cell receptor (beta chain) derives from a study of T-cell memory formation after mild COVID-19. The study's findings and limits: CD4+ contracting clones were mainly CM and EM; CD8+ ones, EMRA.

A single record per CDR3 protein comes from TCRdb applying MiXCR to the 5' RACE reads. The sample shows approximately 260,000 distinct CDR3 sequences, under 20% of them seen only once. Concerning this clonotype itself: Its target is not known.

Trimming cost V 4 bases and J 6 bases, with 15 bases left between them. CDR1 is SQVTM and CDR2 is ANQGSEA in the germline V gene. CDR3 size: 13 residues. The chain carries TRBV29-1 and TRBJ1-1; no clear D gene. The receptor was derived from a man between 18 and 29 years old who had mild COVID-19 (a few samples of this study predate the infection). Cell type and time point are not known. Input material: PBMCs or a T cell subset sorted from them (not recorded which). CDR3 protein: CSVVARGSSEAFF. In nucleotides, the CDR3 is TGCAGCGTTGTTGCTCGAGGGTCCTCTGAAGCTTTCTTT.